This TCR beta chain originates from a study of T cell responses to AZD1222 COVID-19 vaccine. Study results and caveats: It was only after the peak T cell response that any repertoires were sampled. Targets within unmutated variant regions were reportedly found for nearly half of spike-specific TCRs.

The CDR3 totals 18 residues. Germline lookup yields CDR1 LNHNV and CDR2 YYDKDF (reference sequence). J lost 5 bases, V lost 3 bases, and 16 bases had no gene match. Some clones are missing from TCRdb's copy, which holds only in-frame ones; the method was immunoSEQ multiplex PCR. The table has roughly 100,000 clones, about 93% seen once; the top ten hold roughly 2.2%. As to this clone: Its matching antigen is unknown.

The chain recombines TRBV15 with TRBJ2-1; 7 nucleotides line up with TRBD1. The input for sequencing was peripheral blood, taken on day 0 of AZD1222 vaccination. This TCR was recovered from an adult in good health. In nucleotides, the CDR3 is TGTGCCACCAGCAGCCGTACAGGGGTACCCCTTATCCACAATGAGCAGTTCTTC. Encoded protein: CATSSRTGVPLIHNEQFF.